The entry that follows covers one TCR beta chain sequence. This specimen comes from a study of blood T cell repertoires in COVID-19. Profiled with immunoSEQ multiplex PCR; TCRdb holds only in-frame clones, not every one. The sample gives about 230,000 clones, approximately 88% of which show up once; 27% is in the top ten. Per the germline V gene, CDR1 is GTSNPN and CDR2 is SVGIG (reference sequence). The ends lost 3 bases at V and 4 bases at J; junction bases unmatched: 6. CDR3 size: 14 residues. This chain links TRBV30 with TRBJ2-7, with 10 bases matching TRBD1. The TCR sequence derives from a man between 40 and 49 years old with acute or convalescent COVID-19. The sequencing input was peripheral blood. The CDR3 DNA reads TGTGCCTGGAGAACCGGGACAGGGGAGTACGAGCAGTACTTC. Translating it yields CAWRTGTGEYEQYF. The full variable domain, with the rest looked up from reference TRBV30 and TRBJ2-7, is SQTIHQWPATLVQPVGSPLSLECTVEGTSNPNLYWYRQAAGRGLQLLFYSVGIGQISSEVPQNLSASRPQDRQFILSSKKLLLSDSGFYLCAWRTGTGEYEQYFGPGTRLTVT.